The clone carrying this T cell receptor (beta chain) was observed a handful of times. Its specificity is unknown. The entry originates in a study of identical twins' blood T cells. In the study overall: Some 52 million reads came from approximately twelve libraries, six alpha, six beta.

This CDR3 contains 10 residues. CDR1 and CDR2 from the germline V gene are MNHNS and SASEGT. V lost 5 bases and J 5 bases, leaving 3 bases between the germline ends. Findings and caveats of the study: Twin similarity might stem from environmental factors, not only genetics. Each donor's most abundant TCRbeta clonotypes shared more CDR3 sequences with her twin than unrelated donors.

Authors' data handling: Each library had roughly 2.2 to 4 million CDR3 reads and about 100,000 to nearly 500,000 clonotypes. One entry per CDR3 protein, called by TCRdb with MiXCR from the 5' RACE reads. The V and J calls follow TCRdb's processing rather than the paper's. Of hundreds of thousands of distinct CDR3 sequences in the sample, roughly 30% are singletons; the top ten hold about 6%. The sample taken for sequencing was PBMCs. The receptor was derived from a woman aged 18 to 55 in good health. The genes are TRBV6-1 and TRBJ2-5; D ambiguous. CDR3 in amino acids: CASSRETQYF. CDR3 DNA: TGTGCCAGCAGTCGGGAGACCCAGTACTTC.